Below, 20 T cell receptor beta chains from the same sample are listed, as sequenced in a study of cytomegalovirus exposure and HLA in healthy donors. 60 Vbeta and 13 Jbeta primers were used in PCR. TCRdb keeps only in-frame clones here, not all; method: immunoSEQ multiplex PCR. The sample records about 140,000 clones, roughly 85% being singletons. The sequenced sample consisted of PBMCs. Source of these receptors: a man in his forties in good health and CMV-seropositive.

The chain recombines TRBV6-6 with TRBJ2-7, with 12 positions matching TRBD1. Germline V gene data show CDR1 as MNHNY and CDR2 as SVGAGI (reference sequence). This CDR3 has 15 amino acids. J lost 2 bases, V lost 6 bases, and 5 bases had no gene match. The CDR3 DNA is TGTGCCAGCAGCCCCGGGACAGGGGGCCCCTACGAGCAGTACTTC. Its translation: CASSPGTGGPYEQYF.

This clone was observed a handful of times. V and J are TRBV18 and TRBJ1-1, with D maybe TRBD1 (5 bases). V was clipped by 6 bases and J by 5 bases, with 28 bases between them. The germline V gene has CDR1 KGHSH and CDR2 LQKENI. CDR3 size: 18 residues. CDR3 sequence: CASSLSPGYRTMRTEAFF. CDR3 DNA sequence: TGTGCCAGCTCCCTGTCGCCTGGGTACAGGACGATGAGAACTGAAGCTTTCTTT.

J is TRBJ2-7 and V is TRBV4-1; the match to TRBD2 covers 8 bases. Trimming at V came to 4 bases and at J to 6 bases, leaving 8 bases not matched to a gene. The CDR3 runs 14 residues. Per germline, CDR1 MGHRA and CDR2 YSYEKL. The CDR3 here is CASSPGLVPTEQYF. For the CDR3, the DNA is TGCGCCAGCAGCCCGGGACTAGTCCCGACCGAGCAGTACTTC.

The chain joins TRBV6-1 to TRBJ2-7; tentatively, D is TRBD1 (6 bases). The V end lost 3 bases, the J end lost 0 bases, and 18 bases lay between the germline ends. The length of the CDR3 is 17 residues. Germline V gene lookup returns CDR1 MNHNS and CDR2 SASEGT. The CDR3 sequence is CASSDGTQLISSYEQYF. In nucleotides, the CDR3 is TGTGCCAGCAGTGATGGGACACAACTTATTAGCTCCTACGAGCAGTACTTC.

The chain links TRBV2 to TRBJ1-3; D is uncertain. The V and J ends lost 7 bases and 5 bases respectively, with 12 bases between them. Germline CDR1 SNHLY, CDR2 FYNNEI. This CDR3 is 13 amino acids long. The CDR3 here is CASKEGDRNTIYF. As DNA, the CDR3 is TGTGCCAGCAAAGAGGGAGACCGAAACACCATATATTTT.

The table lists this clone with a few counts. The chain has TRBV21-1 and TRBJ2-2; TRBD2, the table's D call, was not compared with the DNA. TRBV21-1 is a pseudogene. CDR3 size: 18 residues. CDR3: CASSKERLAGVHTGELFF. The CDR3 DNA reads as TGTGCCAGCAGCAAAGAAAGACTAGCGGGAGTCCACACCGGGGAGCTGTTTTTT.

The J gene is TRBJ2-3, the V gene TRBV12-5; 14 bases are shared with TRBD2. The CDR3 covers 17 residues. Germline assignment: CDR1 LGHNT and CDR2 FRNRAP. V lost 6 bases and J lost 4; bases outside the gene matches: 9. CDR3 sequence: CASGPSGTSGSPDTQYF. CDR3 coding DNA: TGTGCTAGTGGACCGTCCGGGACTAGCGGGAGCCCAGATACGCAGTATTTT.

The chain couples TRBV19 to TRBJ2-3, with 14 bases lining up with TRBD2. The CDR3 is 17 residues long. Germline CDR1 is LNHDA and CDR2 is SQIVND (reference sequence). V lost 6 bases and J lost 3; bases outside the gene matches: 8. CDR3 bases: TGTGCCAGTAGATCCGGGACTAGCGGGAGACCGACAGATACGCAGTATTTT. Its protein product is CASRSGTSGRPTDTQYF.

This clone was counted a few times. The chain joins TRBV9 to TRBJ1-2, with D maybe TRBD1 (5 bases). Germline V gene sequence: CDR1 SGDLS, CDR2 YYNGEE. The length of the CDR3 is 14 residues. Trimming removed 5 bases at V and 4 bases at J, with 15 bases between. CDR3 sequence reads: CASSPGVRGYGYTF. The CDR3 DNA reads as TGTGCCAGCAGTCCGGGGGTTAGGGGCTATGGCTACACCTTC.

This clone has a handful of counts. This chain uses TRBV5-5 with TRBJ2-7; TRBD1 matches 12 bases. Germline assignment: CDR1 SGHKS and CDR2 YYEKEE (reference sequence). V lost 0 bases and J lost 4; bases outside the gene matches: 5. CDR3 length: 16 amino acids. The CDR3 nucleotides read TGTGCCAGCAGCTTGGCTGGGACAGGGGGCAGGTACGAGCAGTACTTC. It specifies CASSLAGTGGRYEQYF.

Ten or more counts support this clone. The J gene is TRBJ1-5, the V gene TRBV9; no definite D call. V was shortened by 0 bases and J by 5 bases, with 9 bases between the two germline ends. CDR3 length: 14 amino acids. Germline CDR1 and CDR2: SGDLS and YYNGEE. The CDR3 sequence: CASSVDGLDQPQHF. DNA for the CDR3: TGTGCCAGCAGCGTAGATGGACTCGATCAGCCCCAGCATTTT.

This chain links TRBV5-6 with TRBJ2-1; 8 positions match TRBD2. The CDR3 is made up of 15 amino acids. Trimming cost V 2 bases and J 8 bases; bases outside gene matches: 9. CDR1 is SGHDT and CDR2 is YYEEEE in the germline V gene. The CDR3 coding sequence is TGTGCCAGCAGCTTTGGACTGGGGCGGGGGGATGAGCAGTTCTTC. Encoded protein: CASSFGLGRGDEQFF.

V gene TRBV4-2 combines with J gene TRBJ2-3, with 8 bases identical to TRBD2. Per germline, CDR1 LGHNA and CDR2 YNFKEQ. After removal of 3 bases from V and 6 bases from J, the junction contained 14 bases not matched to a gene. The CDR3 sequence is 17 residues long. The CDR3 here is CASSQQGGSGNVDTQYF. The CDR3 region has the DNA TGTGCCAGCAGCCAGCAAGGTGGTAGCGGGAACGTGGATACGCAGTATTTT.

Of note for this clone: At one of its ends the junction is not consistent with the germline gene, which may arise from a read error. V usage is TRBV5-1 and J usage is TRBJ2-5; 10 bases line up with TRBD1. CDR3 length: 16 residues. CDR1 SGHRS and CDR2 YFSETQ come from the germline V gene. CDR3 region: CASSLVRTGGVETQYF. DNA for the CDR3: TGCGCCAGCAGTTTGGTACGGACAGGGGGAGTAGAGACCCAGTACTTC.

The chain combines TRBV18 with TRBJ2-3; possible D gene TRBD1, 6 bases. This CDR3 has 15 residues. V was shortened by 6 bases and J by 0 bases, with 13 bases between the two germline ends. Germline CDR1 and CDR2: KGHSH and LQKENI. The CDR3 DNA follows: TGTGCCAGCTCTCCCCGGGACAAGAGCACAGATACGCAGTATTTT. This sequence encodes CASSPRDKSTDTQYF.

The chain combines TRBV5-1 with TRBJ2-7; 9 bases map to TRBD2. Trimming took 1 base from V and 7 from J; bases not matched to a gene: 6. The CDR3 runs 14 residues. Germline assignment: CDR1 SGHRS and CDR2 YFSETQ. The CDR3 DNA sequence: TGCGCCAGCAGCTTGTCCGGGACTAGCAATGAGCAGTACTTC. The encoded protein is CASSLSGTSNEQYF.

V and J are TRBV6-1 and TRBJ1-2, with D unclear. V shed 6 bases and J shed 0 bases, with 11 bases lying between them. The CDR3 is made up of 14 amino acids. Germline CDR1 MNHNS, CDR2 SASEGT. CDR3 sequence reads: CASRRDTSNYGYTF. The DNA of the CDR3 is TGTGCCAGCAGAAGAGACACATCTAACTATGGCTACACCTTC.

V is TRBV10-3 and J is TRBJ2-1; 12 bases fit TRBD2. From germline, CDR1 is ENHRY and CDR2 SYGVKD. CDR3 length: 14 amino acids. V shed 5 bases, J shed 7 bases, and the junction held 3 bases outside the gene matches. DNA of the CDR3: TGTGCCATCAGTACCGGGACTAGCGGGAATGAGCAGTTCTTC. Protein: CAISTGTSGNEQFF.

V is TRBV6-5 and J is TRBJ2-6; tentative D call: TRBD1 (5 bases). Germline CDR1 and CDR2: MNHEY and SVGAGI. Trimming removed 4 bases at V and 6 bases at J, with 10 bases between. The CDR3 consists of 14 residues. The CDR3 bases are TGTGCCAGCAGTTTTAGCAGGGTGGCCAACGTCCTGACTTTC. Translating it yields CASSFSRVANVLTF.

J is TRBJ2-1 and V is TRBV25-1, with 8 positions matching TRBD2. Trimming removed 6 bases from V and 6 bases from J; junction bases left unmatched: 7. CDR1 and CDR2 (germline): MGHDK, SYGVNS. CDR3 length: 14 residues. CDR3 in amino acids: CASSKEREFNEQFF. The CDR3 DNA is TGTGCCAGCAGCAAAGAGCGGGAGTTCAATGAGCAGTTCTTC. The full variable domain, completed using reference TRBV25-1 and TRBJ2-1, is EADIYQTPRYLVIGTGKKITLECSQTMGHDKMYWYQQDPGMELHLIHYSYGVNSTEKGDLSSESTVSRIRTEHFPLTLESARPSHTSQYLCASSKEREFNEQFFGPGTRLTVL.